Sequencing of this TCR beta chain was carried out in a study of T cells expressing NK-cell markers. As for the study in general: Seven HCMV-seropositive donors and one seronegative donor made up the eight sequenced donors.

There are 15 residues in the CDR3. Per germline, CDR1 SGHTA and CDR2 FQGNSA. TCRdb reprocessed the 5' RACE reads and stores each CDR3 protein as one record, lacking DNA. The repertoire table contains about 180,000 distinct CDR3 sequences. The chain uses TRBV7-2 and TRBJ2-5; checking the TCRdb D call of TRBD1 is not possible without DNA. Sequenced: blood T cells: a sorted CD56 or NKG2C T cell subset, CD4+ or CD8+ T cells, or bulk PBMC T cells (not recorded which). This receptor was obtained from a woman aged 18-70 years in good health. CDR3 protein: CASSLFGTGEETQYF.